A selection of T cell receptor beta chains follows, all from one sample in a study of blood T cell repertoires in COVID-19. The data were produced by immunoSEQ multiplex PCR, yet TCRdb's version contains in-frame clones alone and is incomplete. The table lists over 600,000 clones, approximately 90% of them singletons, with 0.2% to 0.3% in the top ten. Sequences were obtained from peripheral blood. These TCRs come from a woman aged 18-29 years with acute or convalescent COVID-19. Each CDR3 is given with its conserved first and last residue. The D gene is left open where the match is weak. Clone size, where shown, is once, few, many, or a class for clones that have expanded.

TRBV3-1/TRBV3-2,TRBJ2-7,-,-,CASSGRGEQYF,TGTGCCAGCAGCGGTCGAGGCGAGCAGTACTTC
TRBV24-1,TRBJ1-5,-,-,CATSDSTVYSNQPQHF,TGTGCCACCAGTGATTCGACAGTTTATAGCAATCAGCCCCAGCATTTT
TRBV6-6,TRBJ1-2,-,-,CASSYSMAGYGGYTF,TGTGCCAGCAGTTACTCGATGGCGGGCTATGGTGGCTACACCTTC
TRBV30,TRBJ2-2,TRBD1,-,CATRRQGVNTGELFF,TGTGCTACACGCAGACAGGGGGTCAACACCGGGGAGCTGTTTTTT
TRBV6-4,TRBJ1-2,TRBD1,-,CASSDEGASGYTF,TGTGCCAGCAGTGACGAGGGGGCATCTGGCTACACCTTC
TRBV5-4,TRBJ2-7,TRBD1,-,CASSGKGTGLDYEQYF,TGTGCCAGCAGCGGGAAGGGGACAGGGTTAGACTACGAGCAGTACTTC
TRBV7-9,TRBJ1-3,TRBD1,-,CASSLRDSTGNTIYF,TGTGCCAGCAGTCTCCGGGACAGCACTGGAAACACCATATATTTT
TRBV7-6,TRBJ1-3,-,-,CASSLGTTRNTIYF,TGTGCCAGCAGCTTAGGGACAACGAGAAACACCATATATTTT
TRBV13,TRBJ1-2,-,-,CASSLGGPVRGYTF,TGTGCCAGCAGCTTAGGCGGTCCCGTGCGGGGCTACACCTTC
TRBV30,TRBJ1-6,-,-,CAWGSSYNSPLHF,TGTGCCTGGGGGAGCTCCTATAATTCACCCCTCCACTTT
TRBV5-4,TRBJ2-7,TRBD2,-,CASSLGGRGVINEQYF,TGTGCCAGCAGCTTGGGAGGGCGGGGGGTGATTAACGAGCAGTACTTC
TRBV7-9,TRBJ1-1,-,-,CASSPDTEAFF,TGTGCCAGCAGCCCGGACACTGAAGCTTTCTTT
TRBV10-3,TRBJ2-7,-,-,CAISERVEQYF,TGTGCCATCAGTGAACGGGTCGAGCAGTACTTC
TRBV24-1,TRBJ2-2,-,-,CATSEAAWWSGAGELFF,TGTGCCACCAGTGAGGCGGCGTGGTGGTCCGGTGCCGGGGAGCTGTTTTTT
TRBV4-1,TRBJ2-5,TRBD2,-,CASSQGRGGPATQYF,TGCGCCAGCAGCCAAGGCCGGGGGGGCCCGGCGACCCAGTACTTC
TRBV23-1,TRBJ1-5,TRBD1,-,CASLPGQGNQPQHF,TGCGCCAGCCTTCCGGGACAGGGTAATCAGCCCCAGCATTTT
TRBV29-1,TRBJ1-1,-,-,CSVEPDWVNTEAFF,TGCAGCGTCGAGCCGGACTGGGTGAACACTGAAGCTTTCTTT
TRBV7-2,TRBJ2-7,TRBD2,once,CASSSLAGVEQYF,TGTGCCAGCAGCTCACTAGCGGGGGTTGAGCAGTACTTC
TRBV19,TRBJ2-1,TRBD2,-,CASSGLAGGEDEQFF,TGTGCCAGTAGCGGACTAGCGGGGGGTGAGGATGAGCAGTTCTTC
TRBV12-3/TRBV12-4,TRBJ1-1,TRBD1,once,CASREQGGTEAFF,TGTGCCAGCAGGGAACAGGGGGGGACTGAAGCTTTCTTT
TRBV19,TRBJ1-1,-,-,CASRRTSNTEAFF,TGTGCCAGTAGGAGGACTTCGAACACTGAAGCTTTCTTT
TRBV6-2/TRBV6-3,TRBJ1-1,-,once,CASSYRGSGMNTEAFF,TGTGCCAGCAGTTACCGGGGGTCGGGAATGAACACTGAAGCTTTCTTT
TRBV28,TRBJ2-2,TRBD1,-,CATSRQGTPGELFF,TGTGCCACCTCCCGACAGGGGACCCCCGGGGAGCTGTTTTTT
TRBV6-5,TRBJ1-6,TRBD1,-,CASSYVPGQNNSPLHF,TGTGCCAGCAGTTACGTTCCGGGACAGAACAATTCACCCCTCCACTTT
TRBV6-1,TRBJ1-5,TRBD1,few,CASSEEGGSVQPQHF,TGTGCCAGCAGTGAAGAAGGGGGCTCTGTTCAGCCCCAGCATTTT
TRBV29-1,TRBJ1-2,-,-,CSVDSGNYGYTF,TGCAGCGTTGATTCCGGTAACTATGGCTACACCTTC
TRBV20-1,TRBJ2-1,TRBD2,-,CSARTSTGQFF,TGCAGTGCCCGGACTAGCACGGGACAGTTCTTC
TRBV7-9,TRBJ1-3,TRBD1,-,CASSPGGTLGNTIYF,TGTGCCAGCAGCCCAGGGGGGACGTTGGGAAACACCATATATTTT